Below, 11 T cell receptor beta chains from the same sample are listed, as sequenced in a study of CD8+ T cells in alopecia areata. Reverse transcription of extracted RNA yielded cDNA, which provided the sequencing template. Clones were sequenced by immunoSEQ multiplex PCR, and TCRdb holds only the in-frame ones, with some missing. The sample has roughly 12,000 clones, around 67% seen once. Described treatment: oral pan-JAK inhibitor, 5-10 mg twice daily. Researchers took lesional scalp punch biopsies and peripheral blood from people who were alopecia areata patients. The source material was skin, sampled at week 4, from a patient treated with tofacitinib. These receptor sequences come from a human donor with alopecia areata.

The chain recombines TRBV27 with TRBJ1-6, with D perhaps TRBD1 (6 bases). From germline, CDR1 is MNHEY and CDR2 SMNVEV (reference sequence). The CDR3 is made up of 18 amino acids. The V end lost 2 bases, the J end lost 8 bases, and 22 bases lay between the germline ends. The CDR3 reads CASSLSRGSHLLDSPLHF. The CDR3 nucleotides are TGTGCCAGCAGTTTAAGCAGGGGATCCCATCTCCTCGATTCACCCCTCCACTTT.

The chain recombines TRBV2 with TRBJ2-1; D unclear. The V gene's germline CDR1 is SNHLY and CDR2 FYNNEI. Deletions cut 7 bases from V and 4 bases from J, with 14 bases between. The CDR3 is made up of 14 amino acids. This CDR3 reads CASTQSPAYNEQFF. The CDR3 DNA sequence: TGTGCCAGCACCCAGTCCCCTGCTTACAATGAGCAGTTCTTC.

The rearrangement uses TRBV6-5 and TRBJ2-1; 9 nucleotides align to TRBD1. V lost 4 bases and J lost 5; bases outside the gene matches: 6. CDR1 is MNHEY, CDR2 SVGAGI, per germline. The CDR3 has 15 amino acids. CDR3 protein: CASSSPGQGNNEQFF. The CDR3 DNA sequence: TGTGCCAGCAGTTCCCCGGGACAGGGTAACAATGAGCAGTTCTTC.

The chain joins TRBV7-2 to TRBJ2-1; perhaps D is TRBD1 or TRBD2 (5 bases each). V was shortened by 5 bases and J by 8 bases, with 13 bases between the two germline ends. Germline V gene data show CDR1 as SGHTA and CDR2 as FQGNSA. This CDR3 spans 13 amino acids. CDR3 sequence (DNA): TGTGCCAGCAGCCCGACCCGGGGCCATGAGCAGTTCTTC. Translation: CASSPTRGHEQFF.

This clone was detected only a few times. The same CDR3 can be traced to other DNA sequences in this sample. The DNA of the CDR3 is TGTGCCAGCAGCTCCCAGGCCTACGAGCAGTACTTC. Encoded protein: CASSSQAYEQYF. V usage is TRBV7-2 and J usage is TRBJ2-7, with no clear D. The CDR3 covers 12 residues. Germline lookup yields CDR1 SGHTA and CDR2 FQGNSA. V lost 4 bases and J lost 2, with 6 bases in between.

This clone was seen just once. This chain joins TRBV2 and TRBJ2-7; no definite D call. Germline CDR1 and CDR2: SNHLY and FYNNEI. The CDR3 covers 12 residues. Between the trimmed V and J ends, which lost 6 bases and 2 bases, there was a span of 8 bases. The CDR3 region has the DNA TGTGCCAGCAGCGCAGGACCCTACGAGCAGTACTTC. Amino acid sequence: CASSAGPYEQYF.

V is TRBV5-1 and J is TRBJ2-6, with 9 bases fitting TRBD1. The CDR3 is 17 residues long. Trimming at V came to 2 bases and at J to 0 bases, leaving 3 bases not matched to a gene. Germline CDR1 and CDR2: SGHRS and YFSETQ. The CDR3 loop reads CASSFGTGYSGANVLTF. CDR3 nucleotides: TGCGCCAGCAGCTTTGGGACAGGGTACTCTGGGGCCAACGTCCTGACTTTC. Using reference TRBV5-1 and TRBJ2-6 for the parts outside the CDR3, the full variable domain is KAGVTQTPRYLIKTRGQQVTLSCSPISGHRSVSWYQQTPGQGLQFLFEYFSETQRNKGNFPGRFSGRQFSNSRSEMNVSTLELGDSALYLCASSFGTGYSGANVLTFGAGSRLTVL.

The CDR3 DNA reads as TGCAGCGTTTTAGGGAAACCGGGGACTAGCGACTACGAGCAGTACTTC. Its translation is CSVLGKPGTSDYEQYF. V is TRBV29-1 and J is TRBJ2-7, with 10 nucleotides matching TRBD2. The CDR3 contains 16 residues. V lost 5 bases to trimming and J lost 3 bases; unmatched junction nucleotides: 13. CDR1 and CDR2 (germline): SQVTM, ANQGSEA.

The chain recombines TRBV2 with TRBJ2-4; TRBD1 is a possible D gene (5 bases). The V and J ends lost 2 bases and 3 bases respectively, with 11 bases between them. The CDR3 covers 15 residues. Germline V CDR1 and CDR2: SNHLY, FYNNEI. As DNA, the CDR3 is TGTGCCAGCAGTGAAAAGGGGCCCGGCAAAAACATTCAGTACTTC. This translates into CASSEKGPGKNIQYF. Full variable domain (remainder filled in from reference TRBV2 and TRBJ2-4): EPEVTQTPSHQVTQMGQEVILRCVPISNHLYFYWYRQILGQKVEFLVSFYNNEISEKSEIFDDQFSVERPDGSNFTLKIRSTKLEDSAMYFCASSEKGPGKNIQYFGAGTRLSVL.

The V call is TRBV6-1, the J call TRBJ1-5; possibly TRBD1 for D (6 bases). V was cut by 7 bases and J by 1 base, with 14 bases left in between. CDR1 and CDR2 (germline): MNHNS, SASEGT. The CDR3 runs 15 residues. CDR3 region: CASKRGTPSNQPQHF. CDR3 sequence (DNA): TGTGCCAGCAAAAGAGGGACACCCAGCAATCAGCCCCAGCATTTT.

This sequence joins TRBV6-6 and TRBJ2-7; D unresolved. Germline assignment: CDR1 MNHNY and CDR2 SVGAGI (reference sequence). V lost 5 bases and J 0 bases, leaving 17 bases between the germline ends. This CDR3 has 16 residues. CDR3 region: CASSLPPGSASYEQYF. DNA for the CDR3: TGTGCCAGCAGTCTACCCCCCGGATCCGCCTCCTACGAGCAGTACTTC.